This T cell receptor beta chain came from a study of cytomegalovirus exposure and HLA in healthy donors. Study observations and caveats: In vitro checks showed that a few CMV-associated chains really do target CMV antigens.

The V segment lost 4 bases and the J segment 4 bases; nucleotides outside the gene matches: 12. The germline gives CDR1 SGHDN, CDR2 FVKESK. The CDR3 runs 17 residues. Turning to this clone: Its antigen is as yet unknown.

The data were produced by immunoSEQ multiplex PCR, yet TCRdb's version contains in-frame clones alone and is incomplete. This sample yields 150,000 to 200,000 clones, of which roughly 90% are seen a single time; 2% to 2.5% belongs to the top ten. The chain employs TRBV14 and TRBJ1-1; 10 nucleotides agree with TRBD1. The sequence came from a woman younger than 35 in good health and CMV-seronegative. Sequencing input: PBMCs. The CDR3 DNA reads TGTGCCAGCAGCCCAAATCGGGACAGGGGATGGGGCACTGAAGCTTTCTTT. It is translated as CASSPNRDRGWGTEAFF.